The subject of this entry is one T cell receptor (beta chain). Trimming at V came to 4 bases and at J to 8 bases, leaving 13 bases not matched to a gene. The germline V gene encodes CDR1 SGHRS and CDR2 YFSETQ. The CDR3 is 15 residues long. This sample was taken from a study of human CD4 T cells and Enterobacteriaceae. All CD4+ cells other than CD45RA+CCR7+CD95- naive cells were sorted as memory, over 95% pure. Sorting first excluded CD8+, CD14+, CD16+, CD56+, CD19+ and CD25-bright cells. Ex vivo total memory CD4+ samples were deeply sequenced, detecting one cell in 200,000. Produced via immunoSEQ multiplex PCR; TCRdb's table is partial and in-frame only. Here the sample spans 25,000 to 35,000 clones, approximately 82% being singletons.

The clonotype was recovered from a human donor in good health. The material sequenced was memory CD4+ T cells from blood. The chain links TRBV5-1 to TRBJ1-2; 8 bases are shared with TRBD1. The CDR3: CASSVDGQGLSGYTF. Here the CDR3 DNA reads TGCGCCAGCAGCGTCGACGGACAGGGCCTTAGCGGCTACACCTTC.